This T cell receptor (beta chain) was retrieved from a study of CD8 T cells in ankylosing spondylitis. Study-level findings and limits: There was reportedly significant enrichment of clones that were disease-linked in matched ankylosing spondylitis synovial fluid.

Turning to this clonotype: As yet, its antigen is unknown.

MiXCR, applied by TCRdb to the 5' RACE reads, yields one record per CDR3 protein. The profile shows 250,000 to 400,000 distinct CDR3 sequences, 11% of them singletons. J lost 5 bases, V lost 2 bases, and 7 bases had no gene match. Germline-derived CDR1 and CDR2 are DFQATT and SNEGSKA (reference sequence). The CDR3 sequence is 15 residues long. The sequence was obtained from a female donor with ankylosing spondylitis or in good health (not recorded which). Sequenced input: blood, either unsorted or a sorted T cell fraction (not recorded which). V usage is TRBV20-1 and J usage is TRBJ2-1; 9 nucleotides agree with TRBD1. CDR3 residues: CSARSGTGLNNEQFF. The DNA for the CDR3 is TGCAGTGCTAGATCCGGGACAGGGCTCAACAATGAGCAGTTCTTC.